This entry features one TCR beta chain sequence. The entry originates in a study of OX40 agonist ivuxolimab in advanced cancers. Study-wide background: Ivuxolimab was administered intravenously to patients at 0.01 to 10 mg/kg every 2 weeks.

Assay used: immunoSEQ multiplex PCR; TCRdb lists only in-frame clones, some missing. Among approximately 79,000 clones listed, 94% were seen once. Germline V gene lookup returns CDR1 MNHEY and CDR2 SMNVEV (reference sequence). V was trimmed by 5 bases and J by 7 bases, leaving 21 bases between them. CDR3 length: 15 amino acids. The timepoints at which blood was sampled were baseline, cycle 4 day 1, and cycle 7 day 1. Sequenced here: CD4+ or CD8+ T cells sorted from blood, sampled in a trial of the OX40 agonist ivuxolimab. This rearrangement joins TRBV27 to TRBJ2-7; weak D call: TRBD1 (8 bases). The clonotype comes from an adult with an advanced solid tumor such as melanoma, head and neck, liver or kidney cancer. The CDR3 region has the DNA TGTGCCAGCAGTCCGGGGCTTACAGGGGGGGGAGAGCAGTACTTC. This codes for CASSPGLTGGGEQYF.